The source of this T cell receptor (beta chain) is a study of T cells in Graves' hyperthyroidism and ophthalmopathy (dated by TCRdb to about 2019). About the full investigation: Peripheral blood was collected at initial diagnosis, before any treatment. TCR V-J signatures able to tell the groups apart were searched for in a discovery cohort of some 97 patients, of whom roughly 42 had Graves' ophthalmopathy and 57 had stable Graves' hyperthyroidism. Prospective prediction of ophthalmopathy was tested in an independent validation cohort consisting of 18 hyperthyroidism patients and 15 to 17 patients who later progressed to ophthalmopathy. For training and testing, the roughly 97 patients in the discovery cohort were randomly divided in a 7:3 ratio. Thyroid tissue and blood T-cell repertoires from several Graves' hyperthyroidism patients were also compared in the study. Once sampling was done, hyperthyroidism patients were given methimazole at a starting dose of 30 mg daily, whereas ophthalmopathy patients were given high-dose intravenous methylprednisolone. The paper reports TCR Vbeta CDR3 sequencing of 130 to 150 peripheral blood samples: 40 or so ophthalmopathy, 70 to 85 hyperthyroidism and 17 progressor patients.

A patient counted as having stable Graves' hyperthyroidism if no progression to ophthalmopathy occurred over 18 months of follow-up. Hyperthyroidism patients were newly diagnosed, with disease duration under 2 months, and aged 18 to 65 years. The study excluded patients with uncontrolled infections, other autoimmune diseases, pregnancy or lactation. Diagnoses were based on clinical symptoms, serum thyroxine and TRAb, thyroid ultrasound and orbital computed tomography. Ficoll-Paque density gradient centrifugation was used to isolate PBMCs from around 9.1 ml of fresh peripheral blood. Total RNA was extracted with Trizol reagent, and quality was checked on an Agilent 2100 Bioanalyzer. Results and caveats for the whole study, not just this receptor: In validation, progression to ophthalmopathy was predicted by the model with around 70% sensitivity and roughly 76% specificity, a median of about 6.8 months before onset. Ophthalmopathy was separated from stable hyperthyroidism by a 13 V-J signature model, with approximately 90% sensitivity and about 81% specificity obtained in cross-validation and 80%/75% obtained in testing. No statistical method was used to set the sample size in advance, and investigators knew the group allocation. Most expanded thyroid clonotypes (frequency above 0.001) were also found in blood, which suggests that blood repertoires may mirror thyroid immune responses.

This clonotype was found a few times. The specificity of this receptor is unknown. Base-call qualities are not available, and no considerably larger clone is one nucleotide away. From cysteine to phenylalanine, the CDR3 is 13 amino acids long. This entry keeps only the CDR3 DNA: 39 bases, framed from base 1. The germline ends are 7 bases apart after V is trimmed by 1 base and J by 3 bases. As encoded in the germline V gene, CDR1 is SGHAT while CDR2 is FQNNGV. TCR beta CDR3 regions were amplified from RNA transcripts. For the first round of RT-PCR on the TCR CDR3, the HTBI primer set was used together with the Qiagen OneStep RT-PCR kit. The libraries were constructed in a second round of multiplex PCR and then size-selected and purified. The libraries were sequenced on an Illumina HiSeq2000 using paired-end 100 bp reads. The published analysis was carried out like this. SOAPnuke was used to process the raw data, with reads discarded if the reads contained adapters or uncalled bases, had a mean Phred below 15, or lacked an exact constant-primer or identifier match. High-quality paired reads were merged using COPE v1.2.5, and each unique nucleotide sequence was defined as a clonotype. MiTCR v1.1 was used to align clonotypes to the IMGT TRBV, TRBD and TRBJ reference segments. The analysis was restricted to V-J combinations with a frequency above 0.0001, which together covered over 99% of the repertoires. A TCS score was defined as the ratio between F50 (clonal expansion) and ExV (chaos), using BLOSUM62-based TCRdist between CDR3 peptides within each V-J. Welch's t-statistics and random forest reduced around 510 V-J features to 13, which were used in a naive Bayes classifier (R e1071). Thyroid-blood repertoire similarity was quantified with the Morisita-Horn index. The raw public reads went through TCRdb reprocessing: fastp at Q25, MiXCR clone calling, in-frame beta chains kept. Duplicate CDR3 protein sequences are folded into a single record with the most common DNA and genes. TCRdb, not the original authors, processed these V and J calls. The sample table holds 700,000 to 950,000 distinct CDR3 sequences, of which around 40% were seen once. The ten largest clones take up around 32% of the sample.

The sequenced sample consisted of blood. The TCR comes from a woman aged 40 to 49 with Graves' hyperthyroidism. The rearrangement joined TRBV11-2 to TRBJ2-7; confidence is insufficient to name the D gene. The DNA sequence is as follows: TGTGCCAGCAGCTTAGGGGTCGACTACGAGCAGTACTTC. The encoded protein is CASSLGVDYEQYF.